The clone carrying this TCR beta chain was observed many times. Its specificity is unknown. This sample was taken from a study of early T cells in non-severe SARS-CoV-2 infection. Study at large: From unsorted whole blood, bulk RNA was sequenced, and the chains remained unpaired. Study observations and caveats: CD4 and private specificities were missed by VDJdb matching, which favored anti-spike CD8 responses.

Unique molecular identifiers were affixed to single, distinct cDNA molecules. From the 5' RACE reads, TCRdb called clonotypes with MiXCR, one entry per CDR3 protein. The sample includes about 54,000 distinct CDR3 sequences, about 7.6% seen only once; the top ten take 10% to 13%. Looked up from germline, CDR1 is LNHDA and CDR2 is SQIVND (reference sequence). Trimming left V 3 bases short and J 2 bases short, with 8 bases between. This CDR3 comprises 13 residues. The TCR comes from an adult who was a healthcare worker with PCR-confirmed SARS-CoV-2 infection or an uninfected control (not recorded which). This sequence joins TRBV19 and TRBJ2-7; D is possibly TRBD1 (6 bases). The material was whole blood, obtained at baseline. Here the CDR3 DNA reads TGTGCCAGTAGTATGAGGACAGCCTACGAGCAGTACTTC. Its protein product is CASSMRTAYEQYF.